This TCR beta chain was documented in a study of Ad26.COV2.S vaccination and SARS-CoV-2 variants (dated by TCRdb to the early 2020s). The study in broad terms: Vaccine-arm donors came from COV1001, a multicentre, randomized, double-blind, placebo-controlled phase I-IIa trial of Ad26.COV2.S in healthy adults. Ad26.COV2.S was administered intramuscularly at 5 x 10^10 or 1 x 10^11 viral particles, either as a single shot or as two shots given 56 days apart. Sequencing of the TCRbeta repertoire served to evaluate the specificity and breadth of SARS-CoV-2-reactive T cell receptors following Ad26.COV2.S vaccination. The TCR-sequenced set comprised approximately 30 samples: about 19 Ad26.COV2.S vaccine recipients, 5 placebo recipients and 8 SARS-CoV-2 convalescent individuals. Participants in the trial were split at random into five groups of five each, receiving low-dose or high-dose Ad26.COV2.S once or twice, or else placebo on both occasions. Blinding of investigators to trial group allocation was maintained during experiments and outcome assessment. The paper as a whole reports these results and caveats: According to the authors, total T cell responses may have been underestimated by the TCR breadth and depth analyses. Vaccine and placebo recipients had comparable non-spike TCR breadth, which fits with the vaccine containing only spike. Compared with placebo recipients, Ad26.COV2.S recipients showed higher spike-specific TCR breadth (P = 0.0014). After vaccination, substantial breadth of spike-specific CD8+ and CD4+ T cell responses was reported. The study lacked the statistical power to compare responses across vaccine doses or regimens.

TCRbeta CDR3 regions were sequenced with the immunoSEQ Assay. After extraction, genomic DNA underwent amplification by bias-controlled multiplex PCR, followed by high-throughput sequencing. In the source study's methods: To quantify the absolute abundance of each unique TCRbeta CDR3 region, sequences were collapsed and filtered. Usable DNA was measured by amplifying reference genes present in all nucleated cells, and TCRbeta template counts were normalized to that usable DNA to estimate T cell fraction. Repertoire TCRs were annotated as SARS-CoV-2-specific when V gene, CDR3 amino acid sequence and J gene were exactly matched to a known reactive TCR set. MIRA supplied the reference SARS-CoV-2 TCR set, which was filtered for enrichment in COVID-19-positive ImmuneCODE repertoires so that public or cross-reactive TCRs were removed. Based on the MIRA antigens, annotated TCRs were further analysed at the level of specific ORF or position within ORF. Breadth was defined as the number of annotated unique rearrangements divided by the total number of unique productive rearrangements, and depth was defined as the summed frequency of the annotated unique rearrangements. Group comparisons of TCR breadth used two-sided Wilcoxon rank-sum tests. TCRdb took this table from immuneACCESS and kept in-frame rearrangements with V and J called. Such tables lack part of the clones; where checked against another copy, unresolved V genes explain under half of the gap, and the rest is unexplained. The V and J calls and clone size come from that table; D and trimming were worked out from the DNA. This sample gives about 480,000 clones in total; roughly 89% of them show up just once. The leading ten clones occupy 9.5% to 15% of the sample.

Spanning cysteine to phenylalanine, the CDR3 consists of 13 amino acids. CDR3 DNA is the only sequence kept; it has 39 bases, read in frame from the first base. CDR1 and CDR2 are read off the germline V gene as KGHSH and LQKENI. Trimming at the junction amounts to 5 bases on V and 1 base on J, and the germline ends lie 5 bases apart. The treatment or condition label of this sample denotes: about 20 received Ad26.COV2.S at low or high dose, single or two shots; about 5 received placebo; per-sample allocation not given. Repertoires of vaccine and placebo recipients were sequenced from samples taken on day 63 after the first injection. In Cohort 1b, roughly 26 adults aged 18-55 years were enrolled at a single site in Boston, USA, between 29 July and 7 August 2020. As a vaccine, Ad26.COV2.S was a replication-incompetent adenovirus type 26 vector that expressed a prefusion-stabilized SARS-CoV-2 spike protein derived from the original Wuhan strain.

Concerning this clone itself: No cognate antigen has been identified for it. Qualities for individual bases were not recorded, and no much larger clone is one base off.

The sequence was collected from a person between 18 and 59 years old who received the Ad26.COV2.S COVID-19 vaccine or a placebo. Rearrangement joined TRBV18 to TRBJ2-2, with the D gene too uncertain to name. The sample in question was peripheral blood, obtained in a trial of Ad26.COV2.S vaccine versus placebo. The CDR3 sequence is CASSAGNTGELFF. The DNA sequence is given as TGTGCCAGCTCAGCAGGGAACACCGGGGAGCTGTTTTTT. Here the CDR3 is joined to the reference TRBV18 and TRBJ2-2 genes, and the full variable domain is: NAGVMQNPRHLVRRRGQEARLRCSPMKGHSHVYWYRQLPEEGLKFMVYLQKENIIDESGMPKERFSAEFPKEGPSILRIQQVVRGDSAAYFCASSAGNTGELFFGEGSRLTVL.